This T cell receptor beta chain was observed in a study of molecular identifiers for immune sequencing clone quantification. TCRdb recomputed calls from the PCR reads with MiXCR, one row per CDR3 protein. The repertoire holds around 470,000 distinct CDR3 sequences, about a fifth seen once, with about 0.78% in the top ten. Per germline, CDR1 MNHEY and CDR2 SVGAGI. With 6 bases clipped from V and 7 bases from J, the junction kept 5 bases outside the gene matches. The CDR3 is 13 residues long. This receptor was obtained from a human donor in good health. Some libraries in this study had Jurkat cell RNA spiked in. This chain joins TRBV6-5 and TRBJ1-5; 8 nucleotides agree with TRBD1. The sample consisted of naive CD8+ T cells from blood, with Jurkat cell RNA spiked in. Subset meaning: FACS-sorted CD8+CD4-CCR7+CD45RA+ naive T cells. CDR3 residues: CASSDRGYQPQHF. The DNA for the CDR3 is TGTGCCAGCAGCGACAGGGGATACCAGCCCCAGCATTTT.